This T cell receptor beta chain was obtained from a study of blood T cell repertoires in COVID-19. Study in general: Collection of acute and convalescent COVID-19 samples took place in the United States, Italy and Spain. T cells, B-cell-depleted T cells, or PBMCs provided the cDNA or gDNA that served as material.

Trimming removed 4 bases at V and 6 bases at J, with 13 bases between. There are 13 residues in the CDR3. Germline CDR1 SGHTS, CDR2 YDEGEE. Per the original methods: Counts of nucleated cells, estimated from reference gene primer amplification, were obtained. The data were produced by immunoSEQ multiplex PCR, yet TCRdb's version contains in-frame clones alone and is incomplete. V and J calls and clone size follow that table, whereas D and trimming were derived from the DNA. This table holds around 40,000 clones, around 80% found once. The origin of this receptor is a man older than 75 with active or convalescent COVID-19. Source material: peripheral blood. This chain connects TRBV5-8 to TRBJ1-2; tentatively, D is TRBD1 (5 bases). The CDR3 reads CASSQGNLDGYTF. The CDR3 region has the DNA TGTGCCAGCAGCCAGGGAAACTTGGATGGCTACACCTTC.